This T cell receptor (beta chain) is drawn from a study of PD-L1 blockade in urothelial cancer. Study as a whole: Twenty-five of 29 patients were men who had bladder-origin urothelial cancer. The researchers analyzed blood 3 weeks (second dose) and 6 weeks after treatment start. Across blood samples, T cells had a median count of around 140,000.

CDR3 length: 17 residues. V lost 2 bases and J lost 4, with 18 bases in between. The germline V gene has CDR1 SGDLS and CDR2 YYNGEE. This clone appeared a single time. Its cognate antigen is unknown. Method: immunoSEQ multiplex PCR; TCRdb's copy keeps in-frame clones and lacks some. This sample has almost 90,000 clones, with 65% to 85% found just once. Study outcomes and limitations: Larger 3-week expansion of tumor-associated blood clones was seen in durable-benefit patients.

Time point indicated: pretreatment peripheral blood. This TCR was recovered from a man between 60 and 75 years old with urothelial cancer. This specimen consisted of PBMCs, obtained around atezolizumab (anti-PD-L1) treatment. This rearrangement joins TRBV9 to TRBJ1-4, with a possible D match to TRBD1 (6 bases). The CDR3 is CASSVASDSLHNEKLFF. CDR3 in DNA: TGTGCCAGCAGCGTTGCCTCGGACAGCCTTCATAATGAAAAACTGTTTTTT.